A selection of T cell receptor beta chains follows, all from one sample in a study of breast tumors, draining lymph nodes, adjacent tissues. MiXCR, run by TCRdb on the multiplex PCR reads, gives a single entry per CDR3 protein. Of some 120,000 distinct CDR3 sequences listed, nearly 20% are singletons. The sample was axillary lymph node tissue. These receptor sequences come from a female donor with breast cancer. Some clones in this sample may be carry-over from other donors' samples. Both conserved end residues are part of each CDR3.

j_call v_call cdr3_aa
TRBJ2-7 TRBV9 CASSVDGQEWEQYF
TRBJ2-5 TRBV6-4 CASSASPTGGYQETQYF
TRBJ2-2 TRBV10-3 CAISATSGSNGELFF
TRBJ2-6 TRBV19 CASSIGGRGANVLTF
TRBJ1-2 TRBV7-8 CASSFRGAYGYTF
TRBJ1-3 TRBV2 CASSPTGPGNTIYF
TRBJ1-6 TRBV5-1 CASKLADSLNSPLHF
TRBJ2-2 TRBV6-5 CASRPPGLAGAGELFF
TRBJ2-1 TRBV10-3 CANGRGSYNEQFF
TRBJ1-5 TRBV27 CASSLGVPTGNQPQHF
TRBJ2-1 TRBV6-5 CASRTGGGINEQFF
TRBJ2-5 TRBV15 CATTAERVQETQYF
TRBJ2-1 TRBV27 CASRGLAGGNEQFF
TRBJ1-3 TRBV10-2 CASQTETGNTIYF
TRBJ2-2 TRBV10-3 CAISDPTSGKANTGELFF
TRBJ1-5 TRBV10-3 CAISESSRLSDQPQHF
TRBJ2-7 TRBV28 CASSSQQGAGEQYF
TRBJ1-5 TRBV6-6 CASSYLGQTQPQHF
TRBJ1-2 TRBV7-2 CASSPEGVANYGYTF
TRBJ2-3 TRBV20-1 CSAPVFSSSTDTQYF
TRBJ2-3 TRBV18 CASSPSRTAQDTQYF
TRBJ1-4 TRBV6-5 CASSPSRGTGPLFF
TRBJ2-3 TRBV12-3/TRBV12-4 CASSLTSGGADTQYF
TRBJ1-5 TRBV12-5 CASGLAWDRGKGQPQHF
TRBJ2-7 TRBV3-1 CASSQETLVSGQSVPYEQYF
TRBJ2-1 TRBV20-1 CSALAGTDNNEQFF
TRBJ2-7 TRBV12-3/TRBV12-4 CATSRIVGGEQYF
TRBJ1-2 TRBV7-2 CASSFYGDHGYTF
TRBJ2-6 TRBV6-4 CASKDRSGANVLTF
TRBJ2-4 TRBV9 CASSAQIAGNIQYF
TRBJ1-2 TRBV30 CACWENYGYTF
TRBJ1-2 TRBV20-1 CSASQGANYGYTF
TRBJ2-7 TRBV20-1 CNARAPATGSYEQYF
TRBJ1-6 TRBV20-1 CRVTGQDNSPLHF
TRBJ2-5 TRBV7-9 CASSPARALKETQYF
TRBJ1-2 TRBV6-5 CASSYTASVEYYGYTF
TRBJ2-3 TRBV2 CASTTTGGADTQYF
TRBJ2-3 TRBV12-3/TRBV12-4 CASSLGGIADTQYF
TRBJ1-6 TRBV10-3 CAISDSPTGEGSPLHF
TRBJ1-3 TRBV20-1 CSAINAGPSGNTIYF
TRBJ1-3 TRBV5-6 CASSLRTGRGNTIYF
TRBJ1-2 TRBV12-3/TRBV12-4 CASSKVAHGYTF
TRBJ2-5 TRBV6-5 CASSTSGQPQETQYF
TRBJ1-4 TRBV28 CASSRQGAATEKLFF
TRBJ1-4 TRBV20-1 CSARDTYGVAGAANEKLFF